This T cell receptor beta chain was found in a study of tumor and adjacent non-tumor tissue in lung cancer. Study context: The cohort had under 15 adenocarcinoma, a couple of squamous cell and 1 small cell patients.

This clonotype was counted many times. The antigen is undetermined. RNA was extracted from bulk tissue without any cell sorting. Donors were chemotherapy-naive, newly diagnosed lung cancer surgical patients in China, August–late 2014. V lost 4 bases to trimming and J lost 2 bases, with 10 bases between them. The CDR3 contains 13 residues. In germline, CDR1 is SGHKS, CDR2 YYEKEE (reference sequence). A modified ARM-PCR protocol with three rounds of nested PCR amplified TCRbeta. MiXCR, applied by TCRdb to the multiplex PCR reads, yields one record per CDR3 protein. The sample shows around 71,000 distinct CDR3 sequences, approximately 77% of them seen only once. Regarding the study as a whole: Normal lung showed higher cumulative top 100 clone frequency than tumor. Significantly higher TCR diversity was found in tumor than normal lung.

The source is a woman in her 40s with non-small cell lung cancer. The genes are TRBV5-5 and TRBJ2-7; D might be TRBD2 (5 bases). Material for sequencing was lung tumor tissue. For the CDR3, the DNA is TGTGCCAGCAGCCGGGATCCCACCTACGAGCAGTACTTC. Protein product: CASSRDPTYEQYF. The complete variable domain, with remaining parts taken from reference TRBV5-5 and TRBJ2-7, reads DAGVTQSPTHLIKTRGQQVTLRCSPISGHKSVSWYQQVLGQGPQFIFQYYEKEERGRGNFPDRFSARQFPNYSSELNVNALLLGDSALYLCASSRDPTYEQYFGPGTRLTVT.